This TCR beta chain emerged from a study of read filtering for tumor transcriptome and immune sequencing. Study information: About 8 patients were R-ISS I, 16 were R-ISS II, roughly seven were R-ISS III. Study-wide results and limits: Without single-read clonotypes, shared clonotype proportions correlated more between IR-seq and RNA-seq. Single-read clonotypes: roughly 81% of IR-seq clonotypes (around 3.5% of reads), 74.6% of RNA-seq clonotypes (44.6% of reads). The sorted CD138-negative fraction was a mixed bone marrow immune population, not purified T cells.

The sample holds many counts of this clonotype. Its matching antigen is unknown. V was clipped by 0 bases and J by 5 bases; unmatched bases: 4. Germline assignment: CDR1 SGDLS and CDR2 YYNGEE. CDR3 length: 14 amino acids. This library used roughly 400 ng RNA and molecular barcoded adaptors spanning alpha/delta and beta/gamma chains. Each CDR3 protein gets one entry after TCRdb re-called the reads with MiXCR. The sample yields 85,000 or so distinct CDR3 sequences, roughly 12% seen once. Sequences were obtained from a population of CD138-negative cells sorted from bone marrow. This receptor was identified in a donor at least 40 years old with multiple myeloma. V is TRBV9 and J is TRBJ2-7; 8 bases are shared with TRBD2. The CDR3 bases are TGTGCCAGCAGCGTAGCCGGACTAGCCCACGAGCAGTACTTC. Its translation is CASSVAGLAHEQYF.